This T cell receptor beta chain was recorded in a study of cytomegalovirus exposure and HLA in healthy donors (dated by TCRdb to about 2017). The study in broad terms: According to an earlier analysis of 587 of the donors, roughly 180 million T cells yielded 100 million or so unique TCR beta sequences and about 300 Gb of sequence data. The later analysis used no new phenotypic data to find candidate immune exposures, relying instead on TCR beta sequences and their occurrence across donors. In addition to the first cohort of roughly 700 subjects, a separate validation cohort of about 120 different subjects was used. Across 398 genotyped donors of the cohort, an average of approximately 240,000 unique TCR beta nucleotide sequences per donor were sequenced, and roughly a sixth of those sequences were non-productive. Typing coverage differed by locus: A, B, C, DRB1 and DQB1 were typed in roughly 620-630 donors, DQA1 in 522, DPA1 in 600 to 610, and DPB1 in just under 480. The study used immunosequencing to profile the T cell repertoires of several hundred subjects and linked those repertoires to cytomegalovirus serostatus. To study patterns of TCR occurrence, a later analysis re-analyzed previously published TCR beta repertoires from around 670 donors and added high-resolution HLA genotyping. A later genetic analysis took genome-wide SNP genotypes for about 65% of the roughly 670 donors and used that subset as a discovery cohort. Donor age, sex, ethnicity and CMV serostatus were collected together with the repertoire data. Because of strong linkage in the cohort, roughly five DR-DQ haplotypes were treated as single units for association and clustering. Every repertoire in the discovery cohort had been generated on one and the same sequencing platform. An early release that covered approximately 600 HLA-typed donors contained about 300 gigabases of sequencing data and tens of millions of unique TCR sequences. Among the roughly 400 genotyped donors, around 81% belonged to the genetic ancestry cluster associated with self-reported Caucasian donors. An earlier analysis of several hundred of the donors applied high-throughput TCR beta sequencing to assess whether each TCR beta V gene segment acted as functional or pseudogenic. To predict cytomegalovirus infection status, the study combined high-throughput TCR immunosequencing, statistical association of individual TCRs with disease status, and machine learning. The aim of the study was to test whether cataloging public T cell receptors could identify signatures of past pathogen exposure. HLA typing covered class I and class II loci at four-digit resolution. The study at large found these results: An earlier analysis of approximately 590 of the donors showed that most TCR beta V segments appeared in productive rearrangements either about 90% or about 30% of the time, which broadly matched IMGT annotations. The study listed 150 to 200 TCR beta chains as associated with cytomegalovirus. Most TCR sequences were seen in very few donors, while some public TCRs were found in many individuals. HLA typing was unavailable for some donors at each locus, so association tests used only the typed subset. In a later genetic analysis, a missense DCLRE1C variant was associated with V-gene and J-gene trimming of TCR beta chains, and the association was replicated in an independent cohort. A later analysis found that TCR association rates varied across HLA loci, with DRB1 alleles showing the most associated TCRs and HLA-C alleles the fewest. In a later analysis, more than 15,000 TCR beta sequences were associated with specific HLA alleles at a false discovery rate of 0.05. According to a later analysis, parvovirus B19, influenza, CMV and Epstein-Barr virus appeared linked to several top co-occurrence clusters. Because the 87-base-pair reads could not distinguish some IMGT-functional V segments, including TRBV6-2 and TRBV6-3, those segments were excluded. A few of the identified cytomegalovirus-associated TCR beta chains were confirmed in vitro to be specific for cytomegalovirus antigens. Sequencing depth was assumed to be roughly uniform across donors in the presence/absence analyses, though that assumption may not hold. Most CMV-associated TCR beta chains appeared to be HLA-restricted in a later analysis, and the HLA associations seemed to be driven largely by CMV exposure. According to a later genetic analysis, donors in an Asian-associated ancestry cluster had fewer N-insertions in productive TCRs than the approximately 670-donor mean. The authors suggested that the approach could potentially be extended to other disease states and immunological phenotypes. Only TCR beta chains were sequenced in this cohort, and the absence of alpha or paired-chain data limited detectable features. Immune exposure information for the cohort was limited to CMV serostatus. Roughly 17 rarely observed V segments, including chromosome 9 orphons, were excluded from the earlier analysis of just under 600 of the donors because counts were too low. A further reported finding was that TCR beta sequences accurately predicted the HLA-A and HLA-B alleles for most subjects in the first cohort. A cluster of highly shared sequence variants was judged likely to be a technical artifact of the sequencing pipeline. Correlated functional status among segregating V segments might be attributable to linkage disequilibrium, but an unknown experimental factor could not be ruled out. Cytomegalovirus status was reported to be diagnosed by the classifier with high specificity and sensitivity in both the original and validation cohorts. Assigning TCR associations to individual alleles was difficult when HLA alleles, especially DR and DQ, strongly co-occurred. Compared with equally common non-associated chains, HLA-associated TCR beta chains in a later analysis were more clonally expanded and had lower generation probabilities.

As encoded in the germline V gene, CDR1 is SGHDT while CDR2 is YYEEEE. The germline ends are 9 bases apart after V is trimmed by 3 bases and J by 3 bases. There are 13 amino acids in the CDR3, from cysteine to phenylalanine inclusive. This entry keeps only the CDR3 DNA: 39 bases, framed from base 1. In total, roughly 710 healthy bone marrow donors made up the cohort. Cohort members were all nominally healthy when sampled, although unrecorded immune exposures were likely present. The donor was CMV seronegative and belonged to the group of 350 to 400 seronegative cohort members. A peripheral blood sample was provided by each donor, and peripheral blood mononuclear cells were used for TCR beta sequencing. The Qiagen DNeasy Blood Extraction Kit was used to extract genomic DNA from the blood cell samples. Receptor libraries were prepared by the immunoSEQ multiplex PCR assay. A mixture of 60 forward primers for TCR Vbeta segments and 13 reverse primers for TCR Jbeta segments was used in the multiplex PCR. Amplification of the CDR3 region of rearranged TCR beta genes was performed with a multiplex PCR assay on genomic DNA. Amplified TCR beta libraries were sequenced as 87-base-pair reads on the Illumina HiSeq System. As for the authors' bioinformatics: A later analysis counted some 74 million unique TCR beta chains across the 690 or so repertoires, and around 9.9 million of these chains were shared by at least two donors. Raw reads were error-corrected and collapsed into unique sequences with a nearest-neighbor algorithm that merged closely related sequences to remove PCR and sequencing errors. V, D and J gene segments were assigned by aligning CDR3 sequences to IMGT reference sequences. For a sequence to be retained, a match of at least six nucleotides was required to both a V gene segment and a J gene segment. Rearrangements were classified as productive when the CDR3 lacked stop codons and remained in frame with V and J, and all other rearrangements were classified as non-productive. CDR3 was defined according to IMGT convention as the region running from the second conserved V-encoded cysteine to the conserved J-encoded phenylalanine. In an earlier analysis of approximately 590 of the donors, sequences lacking an unambiguous match to a single V gene segment were excluded. An earlier analysis of a few hundred of the donors classified V segments as functional when productive rearrangements were above 56.7% and as segregating when the standard deviation between donors was above 5%. A statistical classification framework was built for diagnosing cytomegalovirus status from the catalog of TCR beta chain sequences. In a later analysis, TCR nucleotide sequences were compared against IMGT/GENE-DB human TR gene sequences so that V and J genes could be assigned. A later analysis assigned CDR3 sequences and most-parsimonious VDJ recombination scenarios with the TCRdist pipeline. In a later analysis, each TCR beta chain was defined by its CDR3 amino acid sequence together with its V-gene family, and reads without a unique V-gene family were excluded. To address suspected cross-contamination and a sequencing artifact, a later analysis removed 592 highly shared, low-generation-probability nucleotide sequences. In a later analysis, a clonal expansion index for each public chain was calculated from normalized within-repertoire ranks of inferred template counts. A later analysis computed generation probabilities with a VDJ recombination model fitted to out-of-frame rearrangements, and checked the results against IGoR. In a later analysis, TCR-TCR, TCR-HLA and TCR-CMV co-occurrence was scored with hypergeometric tests, and a repertoire-size bias correction was applied to TCR pairs. In a later analysis, false discovery rates were estimated by permuting HLA or CMV assignments 20 times. In a later analysis, co-occurring TCRs were grouped with DBSCAN, and TCRdist sequence similarity was added when clustering was performed within HLA-allele-positive subsets. Co-occurrence clustering excluded repertoires with fewer than 30,000 or more than 120,000 public chains, plus five with anomalous nucleotide sharing. Drawn from immuneACCESS, this table holds only the in-frame rearrangements with V and J called that TCRdb kept. Clones are partly lost; checked studies trace under half to an unresolved V gene and leave the rest unexplained. The V and J calls and clone size come from that table; D and trimming were worked out from the DNA. For this sample there are around 270,000 clones; about 80% appear just once. Approximately 0.3% of the sample rests with the top ten.

About this clone itself: Its binding antigen is unknown. Base qualities are not provided; no much larger clone lies one nucleotide away.

Sequenced input: PBMCs. This TCR derives from a girl aged 2 to 10 in good health and CMV-seronegative. The chain uses TRBV5-6 and TRBJ1-2; matching of 5 bases hints at TRBD1 as the D gene. For the CDR3, the sequence is CASSSTRDYGYTF. The DNA sequence is given as TGTGCCAGCAGCTCAACCAGGGACTATGGCTACACCTTC.